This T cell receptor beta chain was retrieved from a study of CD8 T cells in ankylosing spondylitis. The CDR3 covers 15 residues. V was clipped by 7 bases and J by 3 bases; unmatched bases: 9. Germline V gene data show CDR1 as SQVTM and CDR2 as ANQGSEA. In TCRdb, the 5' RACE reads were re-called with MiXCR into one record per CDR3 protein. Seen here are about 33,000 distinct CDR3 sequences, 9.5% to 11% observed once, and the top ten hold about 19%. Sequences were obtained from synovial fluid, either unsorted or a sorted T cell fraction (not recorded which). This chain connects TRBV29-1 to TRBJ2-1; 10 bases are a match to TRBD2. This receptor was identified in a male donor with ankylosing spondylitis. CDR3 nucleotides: TGCAGCGCATATCTAGCGGGAGTCTTCTACAATGAGCAGTTCTTC. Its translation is CSAYLAGVFYNEQFF.